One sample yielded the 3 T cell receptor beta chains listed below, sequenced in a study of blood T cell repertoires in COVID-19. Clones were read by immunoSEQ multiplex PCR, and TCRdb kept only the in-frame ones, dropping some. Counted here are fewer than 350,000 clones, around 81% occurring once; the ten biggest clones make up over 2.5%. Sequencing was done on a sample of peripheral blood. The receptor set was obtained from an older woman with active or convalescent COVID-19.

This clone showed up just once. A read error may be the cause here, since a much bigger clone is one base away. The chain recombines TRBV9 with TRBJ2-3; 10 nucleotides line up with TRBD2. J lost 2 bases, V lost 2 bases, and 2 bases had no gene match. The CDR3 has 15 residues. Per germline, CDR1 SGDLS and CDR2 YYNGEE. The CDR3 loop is CASSVSGGATDTQYF. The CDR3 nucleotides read TGTGCCAGCAGCGTGAGCGGGGGGGCCACAGATACGCAGTATTTT.

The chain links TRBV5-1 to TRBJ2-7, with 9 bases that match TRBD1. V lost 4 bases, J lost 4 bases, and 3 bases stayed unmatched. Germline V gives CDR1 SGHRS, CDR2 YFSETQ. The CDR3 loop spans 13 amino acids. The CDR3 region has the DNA TGCGCCAGCAGCCGGGACAGGGAGTACGAGCAGTACTTC. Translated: CASSRDREYEQYF.

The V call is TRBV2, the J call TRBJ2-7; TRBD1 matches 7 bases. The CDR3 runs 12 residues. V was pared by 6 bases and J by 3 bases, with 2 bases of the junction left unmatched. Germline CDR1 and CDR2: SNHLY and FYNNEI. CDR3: CASRDRSYEQYF. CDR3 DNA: TGTGCCAGCAGGGACAGGAGCTACGAGCAGTACTTC.